This TCR beta chain was found in a study of CD8+ T cells in alopecia areata. This CDR3 region has 15 residues. CDR1 LNHNV and CDR2 YYDKDF come from the germline V gene (reference sequence). After removal of 8 bases from V and 0 bases from J, the junction contained 5 bases not matched to a gene. cDNA serving as the sequencing template came from extracted, reverse transcribed RNA. Repertoires were generated with immunoSEQ multiplex PCR, while TCRdb's copy carries only in-frame clones and drops some. This table holds 110,000 or so clones, 58% found once. Treatment specified: oral pan-JAK inhibitor, 5-10 mg twice daily.

The material sequenced was CD8+ T cells sorted from blood, taken at week 4, from a patient treated with tofacitinib. This TCR came from a human donor with alopecia areata. The rearrangement links TRBV15 to TRBJ2-2; TRBD1 aligns across 8 bases. Here the CDR3 reads CATETGQANTGELFF. Here the CDR3 DNA reads TGTGCCACCGAAACGGGACAGGCGAACACCGGGGAGCTGTTTTTT.